Included here is one T cell receptor (beta chain) sequence, with context. This clonotype appeared a few times. Its target antigen remains unknown. No base quality values were provided; no much bigger clone lies one nucleotide off. The sample originates from a study of response to subunit inactivated influenza vaccine (dated by TCRdb to between 2017 and 2018). For the wider study: To follow how T cells responded to a trivalent subunit inactivated influenza vaccine, the researchers relied on deep quantitative profiling of the T cell receptor repertoire. Beyond this particular receptor, the publication reports: According to the authors, only a limited number of new T cells may be recruited by each seasonal influenza vaccination.

The CDR3 contains 15 residues, cysteine and phenylalanine counted. CDR3 DNA only is kept here, 45 bases in frame from base 1. V and J are trimmed by 0 bases and 10 bases, and the gene matches miss 7 bases of the junction. CDR1 is given as SGDLS and CDR2 as YYNGEE, both from the germline V gene. The protocol used for the library was RT-PCR. TCRdb names Illumina HiSeq 2500 as the instrument used. TCRdb ran its own pipeline on the public reads, namely fastp trimming at Q25 and MiXCR clone calling, and kept in-frame beta chains. A single entry per CDR3 protein holds the most common genes and DNA from its merged rows. Counted in this sample were about 580,000 distinct CDR3 sequences; around 13% of them appeared once. In total, the top ten clones hold roughly 11% of the sample.

Rearrangement joined TRBV9 to TRBJ2-1; TRBD2 lines up with 10 middle nucleotides. The sequencing here drew on PBMCs from blood, taken 11 to 12 days after vaccination. The receptor was derived from a man aged 50 or older who received an inactivated influenza vaccine. Donor details come from another sample of the same person, matched by shared clones. The CDR3: CASSVGQREGGEQFF. In nucleotide form, the sequence is TGTGCCAGCAGCGTAGGCCAGCGGGAGGGGGGCGAGCAGTTCTTC.